This T cell receptor (beta chain) was retrieved from a study of CD4+ T cells in melanoma (dated by TCRdb to between 2020 and 2023). Background for the entire study: The study examined neoantigen-specific CD4+ T cells in human melanoma. Results the study describes overall, beyond this receptor: Neoantigen-specific CD4+ T cells were reported to be correlated with the function of CD8+ T cells, macrophages and B cells. Diverse differentiation states were reported to be shown by neoantigen-specific CD4+ T cells in melanoma.

Comments on this clone: Its recognized antigen is unknown. The sample holds no much larger clone one base away, and base qualities are not on file.

Trimming takes 8 bases from V and 4 bases from J, and the germline ends sit 6 bases apart. Reading the germline V gene gives CDR1 WSHSY and CDR2 SAAADI. Inclusive of the bounding cysteine and phenylalanine, the CDR3 is 10 residues long. Only the CDR3 portion is preserved as DNA: 30 bases, with reading frame beginning at the first base. The donors were people with melanoma. The library was prepared using the immunoSEQ multiplex PCR assay. The clones in this table, taken by TCRdb from immuneACCESS, are in-frame only. Not every clone is retained; where verified, under half of the shortfall comes from an unresolved V gene, and the cause of the rest is unknown. Within this sample are 110,000 to 150,000 clones, with about nine tenths of them counted one time only. The ten largest account for 1.5% to 1.9% of the sample.

The sequence was obtained from a human donor with melanoma. The V and J segments used are TRBV10-2 and TRBJ2-7, with no confident D gene call. The CDR3 region: CASADYEQYF. The DNA reads TGCGCCAGCGCAGATTACGAGCAGTACTTC.